A single T cell receptor beta chain is shown here with its context. These data originate in a study of shared T cell receptors in the human thymus. Only in-frame clones appear in the TCRdb table, and some are missing; sequencing was by immunoSEQ multiplex PCR. The sample has 550,000 to 800,000 clones; 80% to 90% are singletons. Trimming at V came to 3 bases and at J to 1 base, leaving 6 bases not matched to a gene. This CDR3 spans 16 amino acids. The V gene's germline CDR1 is LNHDA and CDR2 SQIVND (reference sequence). Another study also made use of these data, one on human thymus T cells.

The receptor's source is a girl in the first two years of life with a congenital heart defect. Sequenced input: thymocytes. The V gene is TRBV19, the J gene TRBJ2-3, with 8 positions matching TRBD2. DNA of the CDR3: TGTGCCAGTAGTATTTGTCAGCGGGGGTGCACAGATACGCAGTATTTT. It translates to CASSICQRGCTDTQYF. Combining the CDR3 with reference TRBV19 and TRBJ2-3 gives the whole variable domain DGGITQSPKYLFRKEGQNVTLSCEQNLNHDAMYWYRQDPGQGLRLIYYSQIVNDFQKGDIAEGYSVSREKKESFPLTVTSAQKNPTAFYLCASSICQRGCTDTQYFGPGTRLTVL.